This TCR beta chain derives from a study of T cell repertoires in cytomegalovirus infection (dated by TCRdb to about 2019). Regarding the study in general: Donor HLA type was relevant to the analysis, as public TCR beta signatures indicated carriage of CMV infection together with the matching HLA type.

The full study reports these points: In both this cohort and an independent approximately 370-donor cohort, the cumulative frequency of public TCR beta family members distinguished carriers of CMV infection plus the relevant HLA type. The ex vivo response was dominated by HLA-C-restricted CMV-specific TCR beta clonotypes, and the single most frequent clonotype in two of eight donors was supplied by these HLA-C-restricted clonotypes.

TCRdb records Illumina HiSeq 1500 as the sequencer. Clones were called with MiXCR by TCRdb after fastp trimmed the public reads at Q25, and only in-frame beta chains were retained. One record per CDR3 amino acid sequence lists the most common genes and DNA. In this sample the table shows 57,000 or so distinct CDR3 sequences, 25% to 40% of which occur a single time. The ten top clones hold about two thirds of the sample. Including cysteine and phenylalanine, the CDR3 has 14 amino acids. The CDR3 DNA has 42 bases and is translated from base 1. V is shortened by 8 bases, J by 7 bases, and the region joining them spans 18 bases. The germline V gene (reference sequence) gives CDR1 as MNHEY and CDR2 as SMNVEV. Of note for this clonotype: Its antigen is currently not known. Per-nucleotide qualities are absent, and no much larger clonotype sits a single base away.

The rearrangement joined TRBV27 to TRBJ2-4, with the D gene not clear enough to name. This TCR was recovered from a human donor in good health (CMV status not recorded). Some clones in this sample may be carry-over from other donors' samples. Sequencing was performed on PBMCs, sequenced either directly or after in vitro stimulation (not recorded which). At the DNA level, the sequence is TGTGCCAGCCGGATCAGAGGACCCGGGAACATTCAGTACTTC. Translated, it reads CASRIRGPGNIQYF.